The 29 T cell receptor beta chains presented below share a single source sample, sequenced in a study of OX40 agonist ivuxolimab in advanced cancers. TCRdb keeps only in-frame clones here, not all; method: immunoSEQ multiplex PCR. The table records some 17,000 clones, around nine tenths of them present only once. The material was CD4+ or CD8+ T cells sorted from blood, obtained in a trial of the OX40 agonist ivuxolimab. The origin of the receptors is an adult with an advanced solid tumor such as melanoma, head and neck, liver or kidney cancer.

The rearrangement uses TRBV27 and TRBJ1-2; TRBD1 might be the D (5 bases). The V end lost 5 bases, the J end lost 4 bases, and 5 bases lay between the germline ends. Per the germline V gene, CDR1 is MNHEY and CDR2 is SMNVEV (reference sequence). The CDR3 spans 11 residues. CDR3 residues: CASSTGYGYTF. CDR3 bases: TGTGCCAGCAGTACAGGCTATGGCTACACCTTC.

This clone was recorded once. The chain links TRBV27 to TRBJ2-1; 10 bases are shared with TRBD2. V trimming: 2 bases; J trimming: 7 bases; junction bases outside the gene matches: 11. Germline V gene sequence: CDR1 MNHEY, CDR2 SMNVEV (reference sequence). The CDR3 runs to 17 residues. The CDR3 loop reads CASSLVSSGGARNEQFF. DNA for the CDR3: TGTGCCAGCAGTTTAGTGTCTAGCGGGGGCGCAAGGAATGAGCAGTTCTTC.

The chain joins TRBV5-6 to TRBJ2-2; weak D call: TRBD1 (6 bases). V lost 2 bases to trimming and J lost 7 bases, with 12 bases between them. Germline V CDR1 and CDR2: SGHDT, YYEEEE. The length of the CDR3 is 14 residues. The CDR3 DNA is TGTGCCAGCAGCTTCGGCCAGGGGCTCGGGGAGCTGTTTTTT. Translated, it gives CASSFGQGLGELFF.

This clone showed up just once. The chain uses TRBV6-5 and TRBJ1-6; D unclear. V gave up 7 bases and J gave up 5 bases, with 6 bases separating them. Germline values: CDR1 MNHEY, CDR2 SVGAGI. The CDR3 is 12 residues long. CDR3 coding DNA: TGTGCCAGCACTAGGAATAATTCACCCCTCCACTTT. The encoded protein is CASTRNNSPLHF.

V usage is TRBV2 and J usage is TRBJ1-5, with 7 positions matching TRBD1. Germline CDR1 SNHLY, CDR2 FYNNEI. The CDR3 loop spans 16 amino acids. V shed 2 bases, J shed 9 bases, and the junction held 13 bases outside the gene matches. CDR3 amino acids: CASSEWGRDSLWPQHF. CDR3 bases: TGTGCCAGCAGTGAATGGGGCCGGGACAGTTTGTGGCCCCAGCATTTT.

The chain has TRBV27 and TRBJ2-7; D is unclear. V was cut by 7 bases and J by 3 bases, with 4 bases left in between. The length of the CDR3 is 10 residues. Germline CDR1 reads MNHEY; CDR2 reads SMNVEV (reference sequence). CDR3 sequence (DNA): TGTGCCAGCAAATTCTACGAGCAGTACTTC. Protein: CASKFYEQYF.

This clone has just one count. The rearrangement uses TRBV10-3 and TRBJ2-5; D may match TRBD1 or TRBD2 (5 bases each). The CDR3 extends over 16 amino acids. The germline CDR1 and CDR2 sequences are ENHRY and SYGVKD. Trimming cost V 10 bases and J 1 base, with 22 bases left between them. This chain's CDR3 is CATGPPPADPQETQYF. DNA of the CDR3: TGTGCCACGGGACCCCCGCCAGCGGACCCCCAAGAGACCCAGTACTTC.

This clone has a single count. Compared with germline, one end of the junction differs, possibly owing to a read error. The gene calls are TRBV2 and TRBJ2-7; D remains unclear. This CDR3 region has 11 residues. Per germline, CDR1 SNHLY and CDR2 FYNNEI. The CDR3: CTSRAHYEQYF. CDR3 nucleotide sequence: TGTACCAGCCGGGCCCACTACGAGCAGTACTTC.

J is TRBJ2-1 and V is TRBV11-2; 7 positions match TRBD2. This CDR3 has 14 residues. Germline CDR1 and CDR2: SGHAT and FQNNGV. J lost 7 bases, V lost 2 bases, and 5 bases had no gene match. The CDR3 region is CASSLIGGGNEQFF. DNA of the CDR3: TGTGCCAGCAGCTTAATCGGGGGAGGGAATGAGCAGTTCTTC.

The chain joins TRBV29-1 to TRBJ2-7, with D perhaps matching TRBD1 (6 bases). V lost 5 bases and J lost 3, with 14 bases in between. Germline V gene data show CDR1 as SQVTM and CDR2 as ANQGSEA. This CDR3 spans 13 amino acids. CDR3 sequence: CSVKQGVGYEQYF. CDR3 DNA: TGCAGCGTTAAACAGGGAGTGGGCTACGAGCAGTACTTC.

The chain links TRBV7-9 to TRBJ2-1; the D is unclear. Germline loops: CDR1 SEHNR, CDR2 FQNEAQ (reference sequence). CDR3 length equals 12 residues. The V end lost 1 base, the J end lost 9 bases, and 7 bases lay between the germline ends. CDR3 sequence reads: CASSLGSFEQFF. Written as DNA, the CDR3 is TGTGCCAGCAGCTTAGGAAGTTTTGAGCAGTTCTTC.

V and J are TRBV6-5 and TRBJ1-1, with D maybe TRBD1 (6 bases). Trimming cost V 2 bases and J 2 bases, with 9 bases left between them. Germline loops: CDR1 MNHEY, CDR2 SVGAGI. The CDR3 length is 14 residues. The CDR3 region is CASSYGGSNTEAFF. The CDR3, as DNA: TGTGCCAGCAGTTACGGGGGCAGCAACACTGAAGCTTTCTTT.

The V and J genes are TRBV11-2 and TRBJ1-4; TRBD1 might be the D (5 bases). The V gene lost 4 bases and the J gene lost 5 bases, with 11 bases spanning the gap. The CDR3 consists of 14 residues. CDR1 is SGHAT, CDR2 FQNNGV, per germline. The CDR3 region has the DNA TGTGCCAGCAGCTCCGGGACGGGGAATGAAAAACTGTTTTTT. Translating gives CASSSGTGNEKLFF.

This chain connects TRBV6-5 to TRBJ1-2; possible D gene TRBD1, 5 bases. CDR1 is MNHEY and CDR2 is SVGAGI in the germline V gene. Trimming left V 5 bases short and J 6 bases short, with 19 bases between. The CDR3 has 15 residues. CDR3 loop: CASSLIFGAEDGYTF. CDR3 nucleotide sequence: TGTGCCAGCAGTCTAATTTTTGGGGCAGAAGATGGCTACACCTTC.

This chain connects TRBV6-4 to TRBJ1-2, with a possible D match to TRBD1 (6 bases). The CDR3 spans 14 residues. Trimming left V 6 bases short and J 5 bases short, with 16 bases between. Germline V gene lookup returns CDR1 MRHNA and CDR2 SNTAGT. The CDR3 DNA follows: TGTGCCAGCAGATGGGCAGGGGCGAGTTATGGCTACACCTTC. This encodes CASRWAGASYGYTF.

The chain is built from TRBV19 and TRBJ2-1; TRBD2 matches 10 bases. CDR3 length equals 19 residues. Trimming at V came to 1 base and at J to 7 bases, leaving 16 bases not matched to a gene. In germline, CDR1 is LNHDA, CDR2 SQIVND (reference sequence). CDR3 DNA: TGTGCCAGTAGTATAGCGGGGGGCTGGAGCGGGAGGGCCGGGAATGAGCAGTTCTTC. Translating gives CASSIAGGWSGRAGNEQFF.

The chain's CDR3 is CASSLTGPNTEAFF. The CDR3, as DNA: TGTGCCAGCAGCTTGACAGGTCCGAACACTGAAGCTTTCTTT. This rearrangement joins TRBV7-9 to TRBJ1-1; tentatively, D is TRBD1 (6 bases). The V gene lost 3 bases and the J gene lost 1 base, with 9 bases spanning the gap. CDR1 is SEHNR and CDR2 is FQNEAQ in the germline V gene (reference sequence). This CDR3 is 14 amino acids long.

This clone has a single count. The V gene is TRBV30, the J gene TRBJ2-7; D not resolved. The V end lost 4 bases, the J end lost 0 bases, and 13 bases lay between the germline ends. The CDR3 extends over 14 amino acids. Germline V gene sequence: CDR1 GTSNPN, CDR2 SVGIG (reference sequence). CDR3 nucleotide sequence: TGTGCCTGGAACTCGGACCCCGGCTCCTACGAGCAGTACTTC. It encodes CAWNSDPGSYEQYF.

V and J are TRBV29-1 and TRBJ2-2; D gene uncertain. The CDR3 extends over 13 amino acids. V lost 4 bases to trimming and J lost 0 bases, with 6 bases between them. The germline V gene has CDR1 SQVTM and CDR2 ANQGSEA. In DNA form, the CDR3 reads TGCAGCGTTGTAGTGGCGAACACCGGGGAGCTGTTTTTT. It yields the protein CSVVVANTGELFF.

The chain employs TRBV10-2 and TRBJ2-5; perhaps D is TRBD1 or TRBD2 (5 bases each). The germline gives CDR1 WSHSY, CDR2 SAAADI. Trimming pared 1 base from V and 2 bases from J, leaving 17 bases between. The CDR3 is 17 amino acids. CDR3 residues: CASSELFRGDGQETQYF. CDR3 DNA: TGCGCCAGCAGTGAGTTGTTTAGAGGGGATGGACAAGAGACCCAGTACTTC.

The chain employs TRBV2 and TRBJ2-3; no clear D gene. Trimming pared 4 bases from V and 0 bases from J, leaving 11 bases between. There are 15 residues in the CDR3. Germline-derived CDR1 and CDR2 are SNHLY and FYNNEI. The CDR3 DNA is TGTGCCAGCAGTGTTGGGTTATCTAGCACAGATACGCAGTATTTT. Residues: CASSVGLSSTDTQYF.

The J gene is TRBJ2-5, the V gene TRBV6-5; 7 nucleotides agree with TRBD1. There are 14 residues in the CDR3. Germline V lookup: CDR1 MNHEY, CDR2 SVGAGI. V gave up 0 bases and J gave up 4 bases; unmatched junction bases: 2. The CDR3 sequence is CASSYSTGIETQYF. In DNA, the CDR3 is TGTGCCAGCAGTTACTCGACAGGGATAGAGACCCAGTACTTC.

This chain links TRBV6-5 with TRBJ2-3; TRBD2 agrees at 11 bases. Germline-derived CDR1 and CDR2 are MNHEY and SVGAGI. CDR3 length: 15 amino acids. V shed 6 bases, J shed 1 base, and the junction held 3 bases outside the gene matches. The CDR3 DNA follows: TGTGCCAGCAGAATACTAGCGGGGGGCACAGATACGCAGTATTTT. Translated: CASRILAGGTDTQYF.

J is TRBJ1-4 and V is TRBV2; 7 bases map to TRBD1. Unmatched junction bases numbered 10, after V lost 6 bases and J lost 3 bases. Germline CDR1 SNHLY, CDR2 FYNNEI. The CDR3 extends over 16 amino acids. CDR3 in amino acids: CASRGTPGGSNEKLFF. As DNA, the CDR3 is TGTGCCAGCAGGGGCACCCCAGGGGGTTCTAATGAAAAACTGTTTTTT.

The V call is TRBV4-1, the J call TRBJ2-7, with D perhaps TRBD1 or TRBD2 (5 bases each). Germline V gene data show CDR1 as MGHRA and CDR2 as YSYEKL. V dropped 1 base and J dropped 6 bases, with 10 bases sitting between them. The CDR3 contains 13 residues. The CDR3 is CASSQVPGSEQYF. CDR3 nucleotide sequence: TGCGCCAGCAGCCAAGTACCAGGGAGCGAGCAGTACTTC.

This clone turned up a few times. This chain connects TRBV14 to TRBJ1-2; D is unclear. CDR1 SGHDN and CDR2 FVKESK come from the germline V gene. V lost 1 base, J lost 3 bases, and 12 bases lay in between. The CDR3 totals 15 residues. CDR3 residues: CASSQVSGVHYGYTF. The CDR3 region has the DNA TGTGCCAGCAGCCAAGTGAGCGGGGTTCACTATGGCTACACCTTC.

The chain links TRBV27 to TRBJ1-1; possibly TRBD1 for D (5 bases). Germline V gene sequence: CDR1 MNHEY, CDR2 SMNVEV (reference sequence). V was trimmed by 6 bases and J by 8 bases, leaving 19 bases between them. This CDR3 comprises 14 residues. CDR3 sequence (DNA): TGTGCCAGCAGCCTGGGGGAAGGTGGGGGGGAAGCTTTCTTT. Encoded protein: CASSLGEGGGEAFF.

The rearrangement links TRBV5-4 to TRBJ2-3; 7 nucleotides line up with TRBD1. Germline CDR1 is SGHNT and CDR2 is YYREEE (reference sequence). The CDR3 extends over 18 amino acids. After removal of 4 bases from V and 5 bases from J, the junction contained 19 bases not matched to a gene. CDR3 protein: CASSLPQGQGTGRDTQYF. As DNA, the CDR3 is TGTGCCAGCAGCCTGCCACAGGGGCAGGGGACGGGGAGAGATACGCAGTATTTT.

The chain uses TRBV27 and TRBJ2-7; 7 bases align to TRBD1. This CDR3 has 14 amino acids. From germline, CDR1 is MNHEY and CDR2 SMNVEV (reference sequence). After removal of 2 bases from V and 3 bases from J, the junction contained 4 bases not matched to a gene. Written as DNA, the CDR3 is TGTGCCAGCAGTTTAGTAGGGGGCGGCTACGAGCAGTACTTC. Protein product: CASSLVGGGYEQYF.